The 21 T cell receptor beta chains listed next were all sequenced from one sample in a study of blood T cell repertoires in COVID-19. Assay: immunoSEQ multiplex PCR; the TCRdb copy retains only in-frame clones and omits some. The sample includes hundreds of thousands of clones, 75% to 90% of them seen just once. Material: peripheral blood. The origin of the receptors is a woman in her sixties with COVID-19, enrolled during active disease.

The V and J genes are TRBV11-2 and TRBJ1-6, with D possibly being TRBD1 (5 bases). The V end lost 3 bases, the J end lost 8 bases, and 23 bases lay between the germline ends. The germline V gene encodes CDR1 SGHAT and CDR2 FQNNGV. This CDR3 is built from 18 residues. The CDR3 is CASSFDGGSTADYSPLHF. The CDR3 DNA sequence: TGTGCCAGCAGCTTTGACGGGGGATCAACTGCTGACTATTCACCCCTCCACTTT.

This clone was counted a single time. V is TRBV5-5 and J is TRBJ1-3, with TRBD1 matching 7 bases. The CDR3 is 17 residues long. Germline CDR1 SGHKS, CDR2 YYEKEE (reference sequence). The trim removed 2 bases at V and 2 bases at J, leaving 10 bases unmatched. CDR3 amino acids: CASSFRTQGPAGNTIYF. The CDR3 bases are TGTGCCAGCAGCTTCCGCACACAGGGGCCGGCTGGAAACACCATATATTTT.

The genes are TRBV6-5 and TRBJ2-3; 7 nucleotides agree with TRBD1. V was pared by 5 bases and J by 2 bases, with 7 bases of the junction left unmatched. CDR3 length: 15 residues. Germline CDR1 MNHEY, CDR2 SVGAGI. CDR3 DNA: TGTGCCAGCAGTCGACAGGGAGACCTCACAGATACGCAGTATTTT. As protein: CASSRQGDLTDTQYF.

This chain connects TRBV20-1 to TRBJ2-7; D unresolved. Germline V gives CDR1 DFQATT, CDR2 SNEGSKA (reference sequence). The V end lost 3 bases, the J end lost 4 bases, and 7 bases lay between the germline ends. The CDR3 length is 11 residues. The CDR3 nucleotides are TGCAGTGCTAGGTACGAGTACGAGCAGTACTTC. This encodes CSARYEYEQYF.

J is TRBJ2-7 and V is TRBV11-3; tentative D call: TRBD2 (6 bases). Germline V lookup: CDR1 SGHNT, CDR2 YENEEA. This CDR3 comprises 12 residues. The V end was cut by 1 base, the J end by 9 bases, with 10 bases between. This CDR3 is CASSLGRDRQYF. The CDR3 region has the DNA TGTGCCAGCAGCTTAGGGAGGGATAGGCAGTACTTC.

V is TRBV29-1 and J is TRBJ1-2; TRBD1 aligns across 9 bases. CDR1 and CDR2 from the germline V gene are SQVTM and ANQGSEA. V gave up 3 bases and J gave up 3 bases; unmatched junction bases: 14. This CDR3 is built from 17 residues. The DNA of the CDR3 is TGCAGCGTTGACTCGACAGGGGGAAGGGGGAAGGACTATGGCTACACCTTC. It encodes CSVDSTGGRGKDYGYTF.

The genes are TRBV5-6 and TRBJ2-7, with 7 positions matching TRBD1. The CDR3 totals 13 residues. Trimming removed 3 bases from V and 6 bases from J; junction bases left unmatched: 6. Germline V gives CDR1 SGHDT, CDR2 YYEEEE. The CDR3 loop reads CASSSLGTAEQYF. CDR3 nucleotides: TGTGCCAGCAGCTCCCTCGGGACAGCCGAGCAGTACTTC.

The chain is built from TRBV7-6 and TRBJ1-2; possibly TRBD1 for D (6 bases). Germline V lookup: CDR1 SGHVS, CDR2 FNYEAQ. The CDR3 covers 15 residues. Trimming removed 5 bases from V and 2 bases from J, with 15 bases in between. CDR3 nucleotide sequence: TGTGCCAGCAGCCCGAGCGGGGGCGCAAACTATGGCTACACCTTC. Protein: CASSPSGGANYGYTF.

V and J are TRBV7-9 and TRBJ1-1, with D tentatively TRBD1 (5 bases). Germline V gene sequence: CDR1 SEHNR, CDR2 FQNEAQ (reference sequence). The ends were cut back, 1 base at V and 4 bases at J, with 10 bases in the middle. The CDR3 is 14 residues long. The CDR3 sequence is CASSLVGGVTEAFF. As DNA, the CDR3 is TGTGCCAGCAGCTTAGTGGGGGGAGTCACTGAAGCTTTCTTT. Looking up the rest from reference TRBV7-9 and TRBJ1-1 gives the full variable domain: DTGVSQNPRHKITKRGQNVTFRCDPISEHNRLYWYRQTLGQGPEFLTYFQNEAQLEKSRLLSDRFSAERPKGSFSTLEIQRTEQGDSAMYLCASSLVGGVTEAFFGQGTRLTVV.

The rearrangement uses TRBV6-5 and TRBJ1-2; 11 positions match TRBD1. Unmatched junction bases numbered 9, after V lost 6 bases and J lost 6 bases. The germline gives CDR1 MNHEY, CDR2 SVGAGI. The CDR3 runs to 15 residues. This chain's CDR3 is CASRPSRDRGNGYTF. The CDR3 DNA is TGTGCCAGCAGACCAAGCCGGGACAGGGGGAATGGCTACACCTTC.

The J gene is TRBJ2-1, the V gene TRBV6-4, with 8 bases identical to TRBD2. V shed 7 bases, J shed 9 bases, and the junction held 14 bases outside the gene matches. The CDR3 is made up of 15 amino acids. CDR1 is MRHNA and CDR2 is SNTAGT in the germline V gene. The CDR3 nucleotides are TGTGCCAGCAAGGTGCTCGGCGGGGGGCAGGGTGAGCAGTTCTTC. This translates into CASKVLGGGQGEQFF.

CDR3 bases: TGTGCCAGCAGCCGGGGACAGGGGGGTCAGCCCCAGCATTTT. Its translation: CASSRGQGGQPQHF. The chain couples TRBV7-2 to TRBJ1-5; 11 positions match TRBD1. Germline assignment: CDR1 SGHTA and CDR2 FQGNSA. The CDR3 consists of 14 residues. V lost 5 bases, J lost 6 bases, and 3 bases stayed unmatched.

The genes are TRBV5-1 and TRBJ1-1; 10 bases are a match to TRBD1. The V gene end was trimmed by 5 bases and the J gene end by 0 bases; junction bases not matched to a gene: 7. This CDR3 spans 16 amino acids. CDR1 is SGHRS and CDR2 is YFSETQ in the germline V gene. The CDR3 loop reads CASRGGQGILNTEAFF. CDR3 DNA: TGCGCCAGCAGAGGGGGACAGGGGATTTTGAACACTGAAGCTTTCTTT.

This chain connects TRBV18 to TRBJ1-1; no reliable D call. V was shortened by 3 bases and J by 0 bases, with 11 bases between the two germline ends. The germline gives CDR1 KGHSH, CDR2 LQKENI. This CDR3 has 15 amino acids. CDR3 residues: CASSPLEGLNTEAFF. In DNA form, the CDR3 reads TGTGCCAGCTCACCCCTCGAGGGATTGAACACTGAAGCTTTCTTT.

The table lists this clone with a few counts. The sample has other DNA sequences that encode this CDR3 too. The CDR3 sequence is CASSPVGGDTEAFF. The CDR3 DNA is TGTGCCAGCTCTCCTGTTGGAGGGGACACTGAAGCTTTCTTT. The V gene is TRBV18, the J gene TRBJ1-1; D perhaps matches TRBD1 (5 bases). There are 14 residues in the CDR3. The germline V gene has CDR1 KGHSH and CDR2 LQKENI. Trimming removed 6 bases from V and 3 bases from J, with 14 bases in between. The full variable domain, rest sourced from reference TRBV18 and TRBJ1-1, is NAGVMQNPRHLVRRRGQEARLRCSPMKGHSHVYWYRQLPEEGLKFMVYLQKENIIDESGMPKERFSAEFPKEGPSILRIQQVVRGDSAAYFCASSPVGGDTEAFFGQGTRLTVV.

This rearrangement joins TRBV19 to TRBJ1-4; the D gene is possibly TRBD1 (6 bases). V was shortened by 6 bases and J by 7 bases, with 24 bases between the two germline ends. There are 17 residues in the CDR3. Germline CDR1 reads LNHDA; CDR2 reads SQIVND (reference sequence). Written as DNA, the CDR3 is TGTGCCAGTAGCCTCCTCCCCATCGGCGGGGGCGTTGAAAAACTGTTTTTT. It encodes CASSLLPIGGGVEKLFF.

V usage is TRBV6-5 and J usage is TRBJ1-2, with no clear D. V was clipped by 2 bases and J by 5 bases, with 15 bases between them. The CDR3 has 15 residues. Germline V CDR1 and CDR2: MNHEY, SVGAGI. The CDR3 here is CASSYPVNSGYGYTF. The CDR3 DNA is TGTGCCAGCAGTTACCCAGTGAACAGCGGGTATGGCTACACCTTC.

This clone was observed a handful of times. The chain employs TRBV6-2 or TRBV6-3 and TRBJ2-7; 9 nucleotides line up with TRBD1. The length of the CDR3 is 16 residues. V was clipped by 0 bases and J by 2 bases; unmatched bases: 5. Germline lookup yields CDR1 MNHEY and CDR2 SVGEGT. CDR3 sequence reads: CASSYSRTGAPYEQYF. The CDR3 coding sequence is TGTGCCAGCAGTTACTCGAGGACAGGGGCCCCCTACGAGCAGTACTTC.

The V call is TRBV7-6, the J call TRBJ1-1, with a possible D match to TRBD1 (6 bases). Deletions cut 2 bases from V and 3 bases from J, with 13 bases between. This CDR3 comprises 15 residues. Germline values: CDR1 SGHVS, CDR2 FNYEAQ. The CDR3, as DNA: TGTGCCAGCAGCTTATCGTCGGGGGGCGACACTGAAGCTTTCTTT. It translates to CASSLSSGGDTEAFF.

The chain has TRBV6-2 or TRBV6-3 and TRBJ2-5, with a weak D call TRBD2 (6 bases). Germline CDR1 and CDR2: MNHEY and SVGEGT. The V gene lost 5 bases and the J gene lost 7 bases, with 8 bases spanning the gap. There are 11 residues in the CDR3. CDR3 in amino acids: CASSPGGTQYF. The CDR3 DNA follows: TGTGCCAGCAGTCCCGGGGGGACCCAGTACTTC.

The chain is built from TRBV10-3 and TRBJ1-5, with D uncertain. V gave up 3 bases and J gave up 6 bases, with 9 bases separating them. The CDR3 is made up of 13 amino acids. CDR1 is ENHRY and CDR2 is SYGVKD in the germline V gene. Here the CDR3 DNA reads TGTGCCATCAGTGACGGAGGAGGTCAGCCCCAGCATTTT. It encodes CAISDGGGQPQHF.